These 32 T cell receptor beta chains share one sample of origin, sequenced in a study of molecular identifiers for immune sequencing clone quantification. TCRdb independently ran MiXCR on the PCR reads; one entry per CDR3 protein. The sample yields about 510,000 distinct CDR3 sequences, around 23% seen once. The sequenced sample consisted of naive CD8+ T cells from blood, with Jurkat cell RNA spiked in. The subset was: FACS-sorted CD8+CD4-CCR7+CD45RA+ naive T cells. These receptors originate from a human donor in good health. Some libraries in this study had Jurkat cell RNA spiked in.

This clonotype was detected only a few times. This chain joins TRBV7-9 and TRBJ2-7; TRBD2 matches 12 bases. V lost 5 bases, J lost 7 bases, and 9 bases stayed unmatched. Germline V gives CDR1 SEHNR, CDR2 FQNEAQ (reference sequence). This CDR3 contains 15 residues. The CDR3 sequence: CASSPPSGGAREQYF. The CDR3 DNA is TGTGCCAGCAGCCCTCCTAGCGGGGGGGCGCGTGAGCAGTACTTC. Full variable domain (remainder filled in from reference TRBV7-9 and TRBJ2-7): DTGVSQNPRHKITKRGQNVTFRCDPISEHNRLYWYRQTLGQGPEFLTYFQNEAQLEKSRLLSDRFSAERPKGSFSTLEIQRTEQGDSAMYLCASSPPSGGAREQYFGPGTRLTVT.

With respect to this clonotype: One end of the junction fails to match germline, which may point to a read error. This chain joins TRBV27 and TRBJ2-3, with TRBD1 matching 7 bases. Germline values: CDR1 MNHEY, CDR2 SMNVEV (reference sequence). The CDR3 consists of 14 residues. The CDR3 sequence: CPSSLRQGPDTQYF. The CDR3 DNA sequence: TGTCCCAGCAGTTTAAGACAGGGACCCGATACGCAGTATTTT.

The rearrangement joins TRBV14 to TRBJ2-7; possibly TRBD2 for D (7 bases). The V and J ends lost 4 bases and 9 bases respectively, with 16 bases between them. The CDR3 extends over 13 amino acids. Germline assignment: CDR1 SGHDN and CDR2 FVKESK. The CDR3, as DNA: TGTGCCAGCAGCCCCCAAGGGGGGGGCGGGCAGTACTTC. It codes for CASSPQGGGGQYF.

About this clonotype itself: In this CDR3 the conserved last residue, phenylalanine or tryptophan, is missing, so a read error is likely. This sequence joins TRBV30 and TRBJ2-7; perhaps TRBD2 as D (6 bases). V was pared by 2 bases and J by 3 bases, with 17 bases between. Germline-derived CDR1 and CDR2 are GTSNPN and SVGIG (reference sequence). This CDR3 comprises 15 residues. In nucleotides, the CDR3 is TGTGCCTGGAGTCCTAGCCTAGGAGGGGACTACGAGCAGTACATC. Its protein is CAWSPSLGGDYEQYI.

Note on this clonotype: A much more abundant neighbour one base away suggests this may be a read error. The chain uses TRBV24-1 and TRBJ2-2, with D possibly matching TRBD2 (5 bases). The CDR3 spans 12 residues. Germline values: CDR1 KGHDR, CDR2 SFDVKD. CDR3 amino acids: CATSPVSGEMFF. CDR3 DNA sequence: TGTGCCACCAGCCCTGTCTCCGGGGAGATGTTTTTT.

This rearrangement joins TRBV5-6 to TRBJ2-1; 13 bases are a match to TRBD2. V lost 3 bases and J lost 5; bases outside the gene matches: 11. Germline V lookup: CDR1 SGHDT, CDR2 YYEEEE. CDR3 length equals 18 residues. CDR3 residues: CASSSTRTSGGPHNEQFF. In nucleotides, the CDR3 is TGTGCCAGCAGCTCCACCAGGACTAGCGGGGGCCCACACAATGAGCAGTTCTTC.

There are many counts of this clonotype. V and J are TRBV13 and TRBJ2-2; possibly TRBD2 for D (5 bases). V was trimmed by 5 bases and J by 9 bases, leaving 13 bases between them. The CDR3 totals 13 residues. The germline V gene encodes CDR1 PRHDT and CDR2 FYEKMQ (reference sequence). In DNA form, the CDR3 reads TGTGCCAGCAGCCCGGACTGGACCCGGGAGCTGTTTTTT. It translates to CASSPDWTRELFF.

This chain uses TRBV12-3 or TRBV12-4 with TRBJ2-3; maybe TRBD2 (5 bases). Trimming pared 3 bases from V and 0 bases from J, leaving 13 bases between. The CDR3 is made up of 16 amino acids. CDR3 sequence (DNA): TGTGCCAGCAGTTTTCTGACTATAACTAGCACAGATACGCAGTATTTT. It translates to CASSFLTITSTDTQYF.

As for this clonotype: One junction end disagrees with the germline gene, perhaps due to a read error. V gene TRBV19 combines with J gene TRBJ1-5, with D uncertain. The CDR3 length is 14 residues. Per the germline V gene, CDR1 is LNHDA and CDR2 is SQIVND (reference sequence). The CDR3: CASSWGSSIQPQHF. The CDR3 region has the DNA TGTGCCAGTAGTTGGGGATCGAGCATTCAGCCCCAGCATTTT.

As DNA, the CDR3 is TGTGCCAGTAGAGGAGCGGGCGCGGATGAGCAGTTCTTC. Its protein is CASRGAGADEQFF. The chain uses TRBV19 and TRBJ2-1, with D possibly being TRBD2 (6 bases). Germline loops: CDR1 LNHDA, CDR2 SQIVND (reference sequence). Trimming pared 6 bases from V and 8 bases from J, leaving 14 bases between. The CDR3 is made up of 13 amino acids.

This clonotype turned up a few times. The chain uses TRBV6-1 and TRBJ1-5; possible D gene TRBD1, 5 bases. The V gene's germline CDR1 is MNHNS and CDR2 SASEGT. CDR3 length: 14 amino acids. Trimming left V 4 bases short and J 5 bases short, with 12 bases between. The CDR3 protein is CASSGGADDQPQHF. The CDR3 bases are TGTGCCAGCAGTGGCGGGGCCGACGATCAGCCCCAGCATTTT.

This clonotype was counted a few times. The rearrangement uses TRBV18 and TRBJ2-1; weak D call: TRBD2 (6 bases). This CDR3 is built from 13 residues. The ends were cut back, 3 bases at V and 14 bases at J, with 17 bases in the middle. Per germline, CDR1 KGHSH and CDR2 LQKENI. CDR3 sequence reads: CASSPGVAEMKFF. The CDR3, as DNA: TGTGCCAGCTCACCGGGAGTAGCGGAAATGAAGTTCTTC.

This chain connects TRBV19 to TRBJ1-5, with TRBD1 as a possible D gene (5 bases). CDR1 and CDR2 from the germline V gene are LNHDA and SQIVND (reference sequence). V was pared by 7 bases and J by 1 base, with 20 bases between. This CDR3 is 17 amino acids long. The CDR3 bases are TGTGCCAGTACTAAGCGGGACCTGTGGGTGAGCAATCAGCCCCAGCATTTT. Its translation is CASTKRDLWVSNQPQHF.

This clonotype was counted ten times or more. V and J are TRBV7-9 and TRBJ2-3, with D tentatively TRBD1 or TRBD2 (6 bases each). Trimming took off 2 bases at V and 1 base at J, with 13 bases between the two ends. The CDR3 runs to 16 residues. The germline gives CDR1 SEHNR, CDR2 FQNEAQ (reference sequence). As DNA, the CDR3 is TGTGCCAGCAGCTTACTTGGGGGGCCAGGCACAGATACGCAGTATTTT. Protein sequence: CASSLLGGPGTDTQYF.

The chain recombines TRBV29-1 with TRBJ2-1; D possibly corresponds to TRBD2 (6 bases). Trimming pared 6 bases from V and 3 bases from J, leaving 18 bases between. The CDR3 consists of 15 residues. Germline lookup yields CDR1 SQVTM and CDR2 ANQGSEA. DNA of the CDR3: TGCAGCGTGCCCGAAGGAAGCGGGTACTACAATGAGCAGTTCTTC. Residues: CSVPEGSGYYNEQFF.

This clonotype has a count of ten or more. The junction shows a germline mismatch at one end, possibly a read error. CDR3 DNA sequence: TGCGCCAGCAGCCCGGGACTAGCGGGAGACTACGAGCAGTACTTC. This encodes CASSPGLAGDYEQYF. The genes are TRBV7-9 and TRBJ2-7; 14 positions match TRBD2. Germline-derived CDR1 and CDR2 are SEHNR and FQNEAQ (reference sequence). The CDR3 is 15 residues long.

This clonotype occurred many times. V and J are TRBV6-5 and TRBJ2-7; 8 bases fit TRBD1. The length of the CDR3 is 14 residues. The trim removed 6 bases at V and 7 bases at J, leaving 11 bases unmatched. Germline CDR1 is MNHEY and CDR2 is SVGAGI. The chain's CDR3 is CASSFGTGPGEQYF. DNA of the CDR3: TGTGCCAGCAGCTTCGGGACAGGCCCGGGGGAGCAGTACTTC.

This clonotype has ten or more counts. Here the CDR3 reads CASSSSGWGTEAFF. As DNA, the CDR3 is TGTGCCAGCAGTTCCTCAGGGTGGGGAACTGAAGCTTTCTTT. The chain joins TRBV12-3 or TRBV12-4 to TRBJ1-1, with a tentative D call TRBD1 (5 bases). This CDR3 has 14 amino acids. Trimming cost V 4 bases and J 5 bases, with 14 bases left between them.

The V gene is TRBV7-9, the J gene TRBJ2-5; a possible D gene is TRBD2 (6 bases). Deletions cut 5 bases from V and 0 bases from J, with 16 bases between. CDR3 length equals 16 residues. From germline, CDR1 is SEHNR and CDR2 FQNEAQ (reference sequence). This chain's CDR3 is CASSPRLGGNQETQYF. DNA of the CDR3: TGTGCCAGCAGCCCCCGTTTGGGGGGAAACCAAGAGACCCAGTACTTC.

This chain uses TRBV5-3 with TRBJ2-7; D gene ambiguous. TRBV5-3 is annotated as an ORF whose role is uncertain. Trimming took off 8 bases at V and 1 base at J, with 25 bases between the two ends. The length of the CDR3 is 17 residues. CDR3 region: CASSASSWIMGSYEQYF. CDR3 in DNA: TGTGCCAGCAGCGCGAGTAGCTGGATAATGGGATCCTACGAGCAGTACTTC.

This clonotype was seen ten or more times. The CDR3 here is CASSGTQTGSPLHF. In DNA form, the CDR3 reads TGCGCCAGCAGCGGTACGCAAACAGGTTCACCCCTCCACTTT. The rearrangement links TRBV4-3 to TRBJ1-6; D is perhaps TRBD1 (5 bases). Germline V lookup: CDR1 LGHNA, CDR2 YSLEER. This CDR3 is built from 14 residues. V shed 5 bases and J shed 9 bases, with 14 bases lying between them.

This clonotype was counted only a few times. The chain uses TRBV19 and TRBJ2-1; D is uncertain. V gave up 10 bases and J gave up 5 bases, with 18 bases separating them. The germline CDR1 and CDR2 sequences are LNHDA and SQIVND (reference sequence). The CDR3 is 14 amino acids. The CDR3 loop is CAIFPLSTDNEQFF. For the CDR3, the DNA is TGTGCCATTTTCCCCTTGTCCACCGACAATGAGCAGTTCTTC.

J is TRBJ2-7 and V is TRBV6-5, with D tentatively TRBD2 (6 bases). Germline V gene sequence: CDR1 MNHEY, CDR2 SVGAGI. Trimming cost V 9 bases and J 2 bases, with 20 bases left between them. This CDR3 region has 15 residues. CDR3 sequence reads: CASSNLRGTPYEQYF. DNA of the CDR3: TGTGCCAGTAGCAATCTTCGGGGGACCCCCTACGAGCAGTACTTC.

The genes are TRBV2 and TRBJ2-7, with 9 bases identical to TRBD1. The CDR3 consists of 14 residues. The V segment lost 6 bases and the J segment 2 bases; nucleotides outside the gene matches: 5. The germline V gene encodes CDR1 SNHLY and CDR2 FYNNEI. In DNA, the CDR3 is TGTGCCAGCAGCATCGACAGGGGGACCTACGAGCAGTACTTC. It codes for CASSIDRGTYEQYF.

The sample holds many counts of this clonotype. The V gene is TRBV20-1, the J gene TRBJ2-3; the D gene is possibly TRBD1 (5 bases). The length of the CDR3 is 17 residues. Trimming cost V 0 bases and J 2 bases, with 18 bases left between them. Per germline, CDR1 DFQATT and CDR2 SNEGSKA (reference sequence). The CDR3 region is CSARDRSGPIPTDTQYF. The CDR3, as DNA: TGCAGTGCTAGAGATCGTTCAGGGCCTATTCCCACAGATACGCAGTATTTT.

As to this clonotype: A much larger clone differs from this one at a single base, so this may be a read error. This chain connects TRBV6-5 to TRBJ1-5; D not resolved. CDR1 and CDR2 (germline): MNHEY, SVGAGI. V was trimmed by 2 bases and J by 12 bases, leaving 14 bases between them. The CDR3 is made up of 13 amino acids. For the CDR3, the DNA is TGTGCCAGCAGTTACCGCCGGACCCTACTCCAGCATTTT. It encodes CASSYRRTLLQHF.

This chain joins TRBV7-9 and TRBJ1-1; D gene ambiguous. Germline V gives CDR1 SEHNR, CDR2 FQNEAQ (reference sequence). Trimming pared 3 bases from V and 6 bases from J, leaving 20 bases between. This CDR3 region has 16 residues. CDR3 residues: CASSFMTEAVRAEAFF. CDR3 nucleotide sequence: TGTGCCAGCAGCTTTATGACTGAGGCCGTACGGGCTGAAGCTTTCTTT.

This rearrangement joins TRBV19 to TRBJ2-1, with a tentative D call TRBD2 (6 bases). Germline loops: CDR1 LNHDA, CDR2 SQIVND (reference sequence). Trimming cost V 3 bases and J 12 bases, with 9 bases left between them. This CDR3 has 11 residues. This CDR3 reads CASSIGGWQFF. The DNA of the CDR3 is TGTGCCAGTAGTATTGGAGGGTGGCAGTTCTTC.

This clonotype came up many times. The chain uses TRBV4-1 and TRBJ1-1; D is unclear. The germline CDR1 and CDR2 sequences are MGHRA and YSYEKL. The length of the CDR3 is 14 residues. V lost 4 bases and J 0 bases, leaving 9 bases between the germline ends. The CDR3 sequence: CASSPPLMNTEAFF. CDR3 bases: TGCGCCAGCAGCCCTCCTTTGATGAACACTGAAGCTTTCTTT.

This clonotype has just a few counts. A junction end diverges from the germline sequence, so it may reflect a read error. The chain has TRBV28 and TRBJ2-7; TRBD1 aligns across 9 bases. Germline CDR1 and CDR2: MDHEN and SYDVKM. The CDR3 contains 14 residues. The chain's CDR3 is CAGSLATGGGEQYF. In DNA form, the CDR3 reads TGTGCCGGCAGTTTAGCGACAGGGGGAGGCGAGCAGTACTTC. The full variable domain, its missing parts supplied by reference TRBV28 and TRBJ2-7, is DVKVTQSSRYLVKRTGEKVFLECVQDMDHENMFWYRQDPGLGLRLIYFSYDVKMKEKGDIPEGYSVSREKKERFSLILESASTNQTSMYLCAGSLATGGGEQYFGPGTRLTVT.

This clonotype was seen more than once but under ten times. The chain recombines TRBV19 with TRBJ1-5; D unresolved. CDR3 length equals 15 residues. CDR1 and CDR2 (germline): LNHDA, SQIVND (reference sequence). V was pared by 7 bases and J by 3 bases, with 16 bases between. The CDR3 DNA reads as TGTGCCAGTACCCTCCTCCGGGCCGACAATCAGCCCCAGCATTTT. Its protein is CASTLLRADNQPQHF.

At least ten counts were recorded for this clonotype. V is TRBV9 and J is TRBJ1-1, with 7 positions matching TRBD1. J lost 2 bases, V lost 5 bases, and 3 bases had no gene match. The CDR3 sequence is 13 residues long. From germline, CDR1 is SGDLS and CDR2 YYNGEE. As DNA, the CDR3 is TGTGCCAGCAGGGGGACAGCAAACACTGAAGCTTTCTTT. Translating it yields CASRGTANTEAFF. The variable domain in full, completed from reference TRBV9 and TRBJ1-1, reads DSGVTQTPKHLITATGQRVTLRCSPRSGDLSVYWYQQSLDQGLQFLIQYYNGEERAKGNILERFSAQQFPDLHSELNLSSLELGDSALYFCASRGTANTEAFFGQGTRLTVV.